This T cell receptor beta chain was identified in a study of vaccination and CD4 T cells after COVID-19. Broader study findings: Reactive clone data from convalescent patients indicated a median of 86.3% appearing only post-vaccination.

Scientists ran DNA taken from cultured CD4+ T cells through the Oncomine TCR Beta short-read assay for sequencing. TCRdb re-called the PCR reads through MiXCR, storing one row per CDR3 protein. The table lists roughly 16,000 distinct CDR3 sequences, roughly 53% of them singletons. To note about this clonotype: The target antigen is unknown.

The treatment was: approximately 9-day PBMC culture with coronavirus spike peptide pools or control peptides (ViraFEST assay). At days 3 and 7, half the medium was exchanged for fresh IL-2 medium. Germline CDR1 reads LNHDA; CDR2 reads SQIVND (reference sequence). V gave up 3 bases and J gave up 4 bases, with 12 bases separating them. CDR3 length equals 14 residues. The receptor was derived from a human donor who had recovered from COVID-19. The sample taken for sequencing was CD4+ T cells from blood, cultured in vitro. The V gene is TRBV19, the J gene TRBJ1-1; D perhaps matches TRBD1 (5 bases). The CDR3 loop reads CASSMVRVGTEAFF. Written as DNA, the CDR3 is TGTGCCAGTAGTATGGTCAGGGTAGGCACTGAAGCTTTCTTT.